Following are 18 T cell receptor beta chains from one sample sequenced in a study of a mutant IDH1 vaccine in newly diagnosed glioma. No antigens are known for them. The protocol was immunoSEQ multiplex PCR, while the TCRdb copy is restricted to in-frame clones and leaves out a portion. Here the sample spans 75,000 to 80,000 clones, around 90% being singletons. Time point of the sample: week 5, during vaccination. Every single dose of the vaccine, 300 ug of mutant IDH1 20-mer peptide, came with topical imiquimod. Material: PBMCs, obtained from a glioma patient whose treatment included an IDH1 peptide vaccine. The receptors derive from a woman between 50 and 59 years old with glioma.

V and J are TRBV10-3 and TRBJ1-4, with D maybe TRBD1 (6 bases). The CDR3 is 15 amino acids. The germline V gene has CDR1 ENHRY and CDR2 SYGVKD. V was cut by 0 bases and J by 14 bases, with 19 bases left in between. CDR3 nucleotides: TGTGCCATCAGTGAGTCATTAGGAGGGGGAAGTAGTCTGTTTTTT. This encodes CAISESLGGGSSLFF.

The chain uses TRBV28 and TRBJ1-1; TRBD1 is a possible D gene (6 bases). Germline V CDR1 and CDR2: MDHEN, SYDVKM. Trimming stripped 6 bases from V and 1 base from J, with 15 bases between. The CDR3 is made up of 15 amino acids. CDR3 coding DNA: TGTGCCAGCAGGCTCGCAGGGACACCGAACACTGAAGCTTTCTTT. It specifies CASRLAGTPNTEAFF.

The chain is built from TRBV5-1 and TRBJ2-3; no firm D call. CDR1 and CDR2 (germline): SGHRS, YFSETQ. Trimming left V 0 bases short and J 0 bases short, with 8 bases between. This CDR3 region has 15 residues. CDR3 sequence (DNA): TGCGCCAGCAGCTTGGTGCGACCAAGCACAGATACGCAGTATTTT. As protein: CASSLVRPSTDTQYF.

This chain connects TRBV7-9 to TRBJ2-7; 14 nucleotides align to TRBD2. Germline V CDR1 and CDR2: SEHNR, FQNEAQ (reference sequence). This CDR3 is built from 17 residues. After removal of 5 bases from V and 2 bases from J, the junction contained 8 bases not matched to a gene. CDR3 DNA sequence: TGTGCCAGCAGCCCCAAGGGACTAGCGGGAGCAACCTACGAGCAGTACTTC. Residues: CASSPKGLAGATYEQYF. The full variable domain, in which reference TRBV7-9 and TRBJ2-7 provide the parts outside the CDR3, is DTGVSQNPRHKITKRGQNVTFRCDPISEHNRLYWYRQTLGQGPEFLTYFQNEAQLEKSRLLSDRFSAERPKGSFSTLEIQRTEQGDSAMYLCASSPKGLAGATYEQYFGPGTRLTVT.

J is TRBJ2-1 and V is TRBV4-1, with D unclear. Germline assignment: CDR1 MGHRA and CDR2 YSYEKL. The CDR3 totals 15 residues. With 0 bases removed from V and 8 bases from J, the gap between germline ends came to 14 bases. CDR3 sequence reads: CASSQDPAVGYEQFF. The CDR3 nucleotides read TGCGCCAGCAGCCAAGATCCAGCAGTAGGGTATGAGCAGTTCTTC.

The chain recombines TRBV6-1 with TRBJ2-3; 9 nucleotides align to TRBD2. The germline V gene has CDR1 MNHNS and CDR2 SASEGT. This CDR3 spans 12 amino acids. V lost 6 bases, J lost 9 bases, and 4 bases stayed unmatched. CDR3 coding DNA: TGTGCCAGCAGGGTAGCGGGAGCCACGCAGTATTTT. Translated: CASRVAGATQYF.

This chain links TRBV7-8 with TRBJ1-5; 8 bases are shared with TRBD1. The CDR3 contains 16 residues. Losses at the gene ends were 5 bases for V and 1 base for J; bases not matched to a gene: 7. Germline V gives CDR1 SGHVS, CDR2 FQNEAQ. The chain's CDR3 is CASSPYRGGSNQPQHF. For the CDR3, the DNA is TGTGCCAGCAGCCCCTACAGGGGGGGGAGCAATCAGCCCCAGCATTTT. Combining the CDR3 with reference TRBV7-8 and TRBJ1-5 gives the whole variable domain GAGVSQSPRYKVAKRGQDVALRCDPISGHVSLFWYQQALGQGPEFLTYFQNEAQLDKSGLPSDRFFAERPEGSVSTLKIQRTQQEDSAVYLCASSPYRGGSNQPQHFGDGTRLSIL.

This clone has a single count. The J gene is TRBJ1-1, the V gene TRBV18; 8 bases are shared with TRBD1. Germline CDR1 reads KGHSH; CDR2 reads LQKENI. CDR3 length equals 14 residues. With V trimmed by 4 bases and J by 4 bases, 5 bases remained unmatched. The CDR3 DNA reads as TGTGCCAGCTCACTGGACAGGGAAGGCACTGAAGCTTTCTTT. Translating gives CASSLDREGTEAFF.

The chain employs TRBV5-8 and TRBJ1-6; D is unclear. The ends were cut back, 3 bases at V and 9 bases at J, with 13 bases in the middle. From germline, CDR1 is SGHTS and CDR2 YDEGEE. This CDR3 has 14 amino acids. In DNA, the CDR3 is TGTGCCAGCAGCTGGGAAGGGCTGGGTTCACCCCTCCACTTT. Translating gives CASSWEGLGSPLHF.

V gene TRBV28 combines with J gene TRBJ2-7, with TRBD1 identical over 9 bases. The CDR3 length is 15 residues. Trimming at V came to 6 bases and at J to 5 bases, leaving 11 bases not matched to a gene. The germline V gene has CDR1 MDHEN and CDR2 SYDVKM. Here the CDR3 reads CASSLGGDRAHEQYF. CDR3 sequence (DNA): TGTGCCAGCAGCCTTGGGGGGGACAGGGCCCACGAGCAGTACTTC. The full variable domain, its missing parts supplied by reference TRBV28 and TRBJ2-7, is DVKVTQSSRYLVKRTGEKVFLECVQDMDHENMFWYRQDPGLGLRLIYFSYDVKMKEKGDIPEGYSVSREKKERFSLILESASTNQTSMYLCASSLGGDRAHEQYFGPGTRLTVT.

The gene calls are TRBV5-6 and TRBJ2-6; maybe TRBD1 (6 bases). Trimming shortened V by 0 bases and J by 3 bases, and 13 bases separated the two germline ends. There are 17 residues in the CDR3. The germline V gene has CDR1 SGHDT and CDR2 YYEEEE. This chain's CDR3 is CASSLEQGAGGANVLTF. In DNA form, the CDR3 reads TGTGCCAGCAGCTTGGAACAGGGAGCCGGTGGGGCCAACGTCCTGACTTTC.

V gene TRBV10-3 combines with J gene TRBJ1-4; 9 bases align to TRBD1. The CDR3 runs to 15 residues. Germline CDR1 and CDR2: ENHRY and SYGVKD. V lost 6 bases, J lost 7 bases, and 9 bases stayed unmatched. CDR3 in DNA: TGTGCCATCAGCACCGGGACAGGGAGTTCTGAAAAACTGTTTTTT. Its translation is CAISTGTGSSEKLFF.

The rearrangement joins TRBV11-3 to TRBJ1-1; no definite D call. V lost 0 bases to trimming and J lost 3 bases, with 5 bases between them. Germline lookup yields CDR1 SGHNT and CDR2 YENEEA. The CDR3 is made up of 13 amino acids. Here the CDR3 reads CASSLEMDTEAFF. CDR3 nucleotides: TGTGCCAGCAGCTTAGAAATGGACACTGAAGCTTTCTTT.

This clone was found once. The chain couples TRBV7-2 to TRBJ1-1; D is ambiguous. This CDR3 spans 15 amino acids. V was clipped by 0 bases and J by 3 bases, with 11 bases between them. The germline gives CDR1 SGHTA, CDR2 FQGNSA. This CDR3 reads CASSLAPPPDTEAFF. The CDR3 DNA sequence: TGTGCCAGCAGCTTAGCTCCCCCCCCAGACACTGAAGCTTTCTTT.

CDR3 residues: CAWSRVDIQYF. The DNA of the CDR3 is TGTGCCTGGAGTAGGGTGGACATTCAGTACTTC. J is TRBJ2-4 and V is TRBV30; D remains unclear. There are 11 residues in the CDR3. The germline gives CDR1 GTSNPN, CDR2 SVGIG (reference sequence). Trimming stripped 2 bases from V and 8 bases from J, with 7 bases between.

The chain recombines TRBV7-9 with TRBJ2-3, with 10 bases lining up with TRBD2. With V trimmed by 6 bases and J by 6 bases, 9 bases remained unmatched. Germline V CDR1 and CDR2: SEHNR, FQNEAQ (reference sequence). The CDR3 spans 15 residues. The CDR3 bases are TGTGCCAGCAGACCCACTAGCGGGGCCCGGGATACGCAGTATTTT. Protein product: CASRPTSGARDTQYF.

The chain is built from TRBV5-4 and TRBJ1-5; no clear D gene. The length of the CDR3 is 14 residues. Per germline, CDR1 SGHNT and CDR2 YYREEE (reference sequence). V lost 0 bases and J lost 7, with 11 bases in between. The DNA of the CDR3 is TGTGCCAGCAGCTTGGGGGGATTAGGACAGCCCCAGCATTTT. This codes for CASSLGGLGQPQHF.

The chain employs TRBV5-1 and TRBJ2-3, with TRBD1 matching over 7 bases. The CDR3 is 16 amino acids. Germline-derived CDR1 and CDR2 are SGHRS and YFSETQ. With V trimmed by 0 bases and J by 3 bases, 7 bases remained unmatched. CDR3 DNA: TGCGCCAGCAGCTTGGGCGCGACAGGGTGGACAGATACGCAGTATTTT. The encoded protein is CASSLGATGWTDTQYF.